This T cell receptor beta chain is from a study of blood T cell repertoires in COVID-19. Looking at the study overall: Researchers got acute and convalescent COVID-19 samples from the United States, Italy and Spain. PBMCs, B-cell-depleted T cells, or T cells were the source of the cDNA or gDNA that made up the material.

In the source study's methods: How many nucleated cells were present was estimated from reference gene primer amplification. Libraries were prepared by immunoSEQ multiplex PCR; TCRdb keeps only in-frame clonotypes and omits some of them. That table furnishes V, J and clone size, whereas the DNA furnished D and trimming. The sample has 210,000 or so clones, 70% to 90% seen once; the top ten hold about 2.5%. Per germline, CDR1 ENHRY and CDR2 SYGVKD. The CDR3 extends over 15 amino acids. V lost 4 bases, J lost 5 bases, and 5 bases stayed unmatched. Seattle patient enrollment occurred during active infection, with longitudinal follow-up thereafter.

The J gene is TRBJ1-5, the V gene TRBV10-3; 10 bases are a match to TRBD1. The specimen sequenced was peripheral blood. The clonotype was recovered from a young man with COVID-19, enrolled during active disease. The CDR3 DNA follows: TGTGCCATCAGTGTTTCGGACAGGGGGGATCAGCCCCAGCATTTT. As protein: CAISVSDRGDQPQHF.